This passage covers 15 T cell receptor beta chains from one sample sequenced in a study of CD8+CD57+ T cells in acquired aplastic anemia. The template used for profiling TCR beta VDJ and CDR3 was genomic DNA. TCRdb ran MiXCR on the reads and lists one entry per CDR3 protein. The sample shows about 170,000 distinct CDR3 sequences, about 60% of them seen only once. Sequences were obtained from sorted CD4+, CD8+, or CD8+CD57+ T cells (not recorded which) from PBMCs. The receptors here all came from a human donor in good health.

The rearrangement links TRBV7-8 to TRBJ2-5; D unclear. CDR3 size: 12 residues. With 0 bases removed from V and 4 bases from J, the gap between germline ends came to 3 bases. Looked up from germline, CDR1 is SGHVS and CDR2 is FQNEAQ. The CDR3 DNA sequence: TGTGCCAGCAGCTTAGCGCGAGAGACCCAGTACTTC. Translating gives CASSLARETQYF.

In regard to this clonotype: The junction and the germline gene differ at one end; a read error may be behind it. This chain joins TRBV7-9 and TRBJ2-1; 8 bases match TRBD2. The CDR3 is 13 amino acids. Germline lookup yields CDR1 SEHNR and CDR2 FQNEAQ (reference sequence). This chain's CDR3 is CASSLAGTNEQFF. CDR3 DNA: TGTGCTAGCAGCTTAGCGGGGACAAATGAGCAGTTCTTC.

The gene calls are TRBV19 and TRBJ2-2, with TRBD1 matching over 7 bases. V dropped 2 bases and J dropped 6; count of bases not matched to a gene: 3. In germline, CDR1 is LNHDA, CDR2 SQIVND (reference sequence). The CDR3 sequence is 14 residues long. The CDR3 DNA is TGTGCCAGTAGTATACTGCAGGGGGCCGGGGAGCTGTTTTTT. Protein product: CASSILQGAGELFF.

V gene TRBV4-3 combines with J gene TRBJ2-7; D remains ambiguous. The CDR3 runs 13 residues. The germline V gene encodes CDR1 LGHNA and CDR2 YSLEER. V shed 0 bases and J shed 6 bases, with 9 bases lying between them. CDR3 loop: CASSQDGWGEQYF. As DNA, the CDR3 is TGCGCCAGCAGCCAAGACGGGTGGGGCGAGCAGTACTTC.

The chain joins TRBV5-1 to TRBJ1-2, with a tentative D call TRBD1 (6 bases). Trimming left V 0 bases short and J 0 bases short, with 9 bases between. The CDR3 sequence is 15 residues long. Per germline, CDR1 SGHRS and CDR2 YFSETQ. Here the CDR3 reads CASSLVGGPNYGYTF. In nucleotides, the CDR3 is TGCGCCAGCAGCTTGGTCGGGGGGCCTAACTATGGCTACACCTTC.

The rearrangement links TRBV7-9 to TRBJ2-6; possibly TRBD2 for D (5 bases). The V end was cut by 4 bases, the J end by 0 bases, with 13 bases between. Germline V gives CDR1 SEHNR, CDR2 FQNEAQ (reference sequence). The CDR3 runs 17 residues. The CDR3 sequence is CASSSGGLNSGANVLTF. CDR3 coding DNA: TGTGCCAGCAGCTCCGGCGGACTCAACTCTGGGGCCAACGTCCTGACTTTC.

The chain couples TRBV24-1 to TRBJ2-1, with a weak D call TRBD1 (6 bases). Trimming removed 1 base at V and 1 base at J, with 16 bases between. This CDR3 comprises 18 residues. Germline values: CDR1 KGHDR, CDR2 SFDVKD. CDR3 sequence (DNA): TGTGCCACCAGTGATTTTGGGGCCAGGGGTAGGTCCTACAATGAGCAGTTCTTC. Translating gives CATSDFGARGRSYNEQFF.

The chain carries TRBV7-9 and TRBJ1-3, with a weak D call TRBD1 (5 bases). This CDR3 has 15 amino acids. Germline CDR1 SEHNR, CDR2 FQNEAQ (reference sequence). Trimming took 2 bases from V and 0 from J, leaving 8 bases between them. CDR3 nucleotides: TGTGCCAGCAGCTTACAGGGACCCTCTGGAAACACCATATATTTT. Translation gives CASSLQGPSGNTIYF.

The chain joins TRBV19 to TRBJ2-7; the D gene is possibly TRBD2 (5 bases). Trimming stripped 4 bases from V and 0 bases from J, with 13 bases between. The CDR3 extends over 15 amino acids. Germline V gives CDR1 LNHDA, CDR2 SQIVND (reference sequence). For the CDR3, the DNA is TGTGCCAGTAGTACGGACTCGACCGCCTCCTACGAGCAGTACTTC. Its protein product is CASSTDSTASYEQYF.

J is TRBJ2-1 and V is TRBV7-8, with D possibly matching TRBD2 (5 bases). Trimming removed 5 bases at V and 5 bases at J, with 16 bases between. CDR3 length equals 15 residues. The germline CDR1 and CDR2 sequences are SGHVS and FQNEAQ. The CDR3 loop reads CASSPRDYENNEQFF. Here the CDR3 DNA reads TGTGCCAGCAGCCCCCGAGACTACGAGAACAATGAGCAGTTCTTC. Full variable domain (outside the CDR3, taken from reference TRBV7-8 and TRBJ2-1): GAGVSQSPRYKVAKRGQDVALRCDPISGHVSLFWYQQALGQGPEFLTYFQNEAQLDKSGLPSDRFFAERPEGSVSTLKIQRTQQEDSAVYLCASSPRDYENNEQFFGPGTRLTVL.

This clonotype was seen repeatedly, ten times or more. The V and J genes are TRBV2 and TRBJ2-1, with 10 bases aligning to TRBD2. There are 17 residues in the CDR3. The J segment lost 9 bases and the V segment lost 5 bases, leaving 16 bases of the junction unmatched. CDR1 SNHLY and CDR2 FYNNEI come from the germline V gene. CDR3 in DNA: TGTGCCAGCAGTCCGGGGCTAGCGGGAGAGGTCATTGGTGAGCAGTTCTTC. Translated, it gives CASSPGLAGEVIGEQFF. The variable domain in full, with the rest retrieved from reference TRBV2 and TRBJ2-1, is EPEVTQTPSHQVTQMGQEVILRCVPISNHLYFYWYRQILGQKVEFLVSFYNNEISEKSEIFDDQFSVERPDGSNFTLKIRSTKLEDSAMYFCASSPGLAGEVIGEQFFGPGTRLTVL.

The chain recombines TRBV12-5 with TRBJ2-5; 10 bases are shared with TRBD2. V dropped 8 bases and J dropped 5; count of bases not matched to a gene: 8. The CDR3 has 14 amino acids. Germline V lookup: CDR1 LGHNT, CDR2 FRNRAP. CDR3 sequence: CASRPSGRVETQYF. CDR3 coding DNA: TGTGCTAGTCGGCCGAGCGGGAGGGTCGAGACCCAGTACTTC.

The CDR3 sequence: CASSPAGHVSNQPQHF. The CDR3 DNA is TGTGCCAGCAGTCCCGCTGGCCATGTTAGCAATCAGCCCCAGCATTTT. This sequence joins TRBV7-9 and TRBJ1-5; the D is unclear. Germline CDR1 and CDR2: SEHNR and FQNEAQ (reference sequence). V lost 6 bases and J 0 bases, leaving 15 bases between the germline ends. The CDR3 is 16 residues long. The full variable domain, its missing parts supplied by reference TRBV7-9 and TRBJ1-5, is DTGVSQNPRHKITKRGQNVTFRCDPISEHNRLYWYRQTLGQGPEFLTYFQNEAQLEKSRLLSDRFSAERPKGSFSTLEIQRTEQGDSAMYLCASSPAGHVSNQPQHFGDGTRLSIL.

V usage is TRBV6-5 and J usage is TRBJ2-7, with a tentative D call TRBD1 (6 bases). Per the germline V gene, CDR1 is MNHEY and CDR2 is SVGAGI. V was clipped by 8 bases and J by 6 bases, with 17 bases between them. This CDR3 contains 13 residues. Here the CDR3 DNA reads TGTGCCAGCGGGACGCTTACAGGGTTCGAGCAGTACTTC. Encoded protein: CASGTLTGFEQYF.

The chain uses TRBV19 and TRBJ1-1; 8 nucleotides align to TRBD1. The CDR3 contains 13 residues. CDR1 is LNHDA, CDR2 SQIVND, per germline (reference sequence). V was pared by 5 bases and J by 5 bases, with 4 bases of the junction left unmatched. The CDR3 loop reads CASSQGAGTEAFF. CDR3 DNA sequence: TGTGCCAGTAGTCAGGGGGCGGGTACTGAAGCTTTCTTT.